Sequencing of this TCR beta chain was carried out in a study of spatial heterogeneity in lung cancer. MiXCR, applied by TCRdb to the 5' RACE reads, yields one record per CDR3 protein. The sample lists 4,500 to 6,500 distinct CDR3 sequences, almost 5% occurring once. This clonotype was seen at least ten times. Its antigen is not known. Findings and caveats of the study: Mutation counts in tumors were tracked by counts of expanded intratumoral alpha and beta TCRs.

Specified time point: sample taken at primary tumor resection. There are 14 residues in the CDR3. The J segment lost 4 bases and the V segment lost 3 bases, leaving 3 bases of the junction unmatched. Per the germline V gene, CDR1 is SGDLS and CDR2 is YYNGEE. The chain joins TRBV9 to TRBJ2-2, with TRBD1 identical over 7 bases. The source is a male donor with early-stage non-small cell lung cancer. Specimen: lung tumor tissue, collected at surgery. The CDR3 bases are TGTGCCAGCAGCGCCCGACAGGGCACCGGGGAGCTGTTTTTT. It specifies CASSARQGTGELFF.